This TCR beta chain is from a study of T-cell memory formation after mild COVID-19. Study-level background: Largely, the TCR clusters proved donor specific.

The germline V gene encodes CDR1 MGHRA and CDR2 YSYEKL. The CDR3 runs to 15 residues. V was pared by 6 bases and J by 0 bases, with 6 bases of the junction left unmatched. Regarding the study as a whole: CD4+ clones that contracted lay mainly in CM and EM; CD8+ ones lay in EMRA. Balance between CD4 and CD8 was seen in clones contracting day 15 to 85, and a CD4+ lean was seen in later expanders.

This clonotype was counted between two and nine times. Antigen specificity is unknown. cDNA libraries for TCR alpha and TCR beta, carrying sample barcodes and UMIs, came from 5'RACE with constant-segment primers. TCRdb independently ran MiXCR on the 5' RACE reads; one entry per CDR3 protein. The table includes around 420,000 distinct CDR3 sequences, approximately 24% detected once. The specimen sequenced was PBMCs or a T cell subset sorted from them (not recorded which). The rearrangement uses TRBV4-1 and TRBJ2-7; 9 bases map to TRBD1. The TCR originated in an adult woman who had mild COVID-19 (a few samples of this study predate the infection). Cell type and time point are not known. This CDR3 is CASSSTGGGSYEQYF. In DNA form, the CDR3 reads TGCGCCAGCAGTTCAACAGGGGGCGGCTCCTACGAGCAGTACTTC.